Presented here are 29 T cell receptor beta chains from one specimen sequenced in a study of cytomegalovirus exposure and HLA in healthy donors (dated by TCRdb to 2016 to 2017). Receptor libraries were prepared by the immunoSEQ multiplex PCR assay. For the multiplex PCR, a mixture combining 60 forward primers for TCR Vbeta segments and 13 reverse primers for TCR Jbeta segments was used. TCRdb provides this immuneACCESS table in a form limited to in-frame rearrangements. Some clones are lacking; in checked studies, under half of them reflect an unresolved V gene, and why the rest are absent is not known. In this sample the table shows around 130,000 clones, about four fifths of which occur a single time. The ten largest make up roughly 5% of the sample. Sequenced sample: PBMCs. The receptors were sampled from a man aged 25-45 years in good health and CMV-seronegative.

This rearrangement joins TRBV7-6 to TRBJ2-4; TRBD1 aligns across 8 bases. In germline, CDR1 is SGHVS, CDR2 FNYEAQ. The CDR3 consists of 17 residues. The ends lost 5 bases at V and 1 base at J; junction bases unmatched: 10. The CDR3 loop is CASSPGTGRAAKNIQYF. The CDR3 nucleotides read TGTGCCAGCAGCCCGGGGACAGGCCGCGCTGCCAAAAACATTCAGTACTTC. The whole variable domain, remainder taken from reference TRBV7-6 and TRBJ2-4, is GAGVSQSPRYKVTKRGQDVALRCDPISGHVSLYWYRQALGQGPEFLTYFNYEAQQDKSGLPNDRFSAERPEGSISTLTIQRTEQRDSAMYRCASSPGTGRAAKNIQYFGAGTRLSVL.

V gene TRBV29-1 combines with J gene TRBJ2-7; D possibly corresponds to TRBD1 (6 bases). Germline-derived CDR1 and CDR2 are SQVTM and ANQGSEA. The V end was cut by 6 bases, the J end by 3 bases, with 15 bases between. There are 13 residues in the CDR3. The CDR3 protein is CSVAEQQGYEQYF. CDR3 bases: TGCAGCGTGGCCGAACAACAGGGCTACGAGCAGTACTTC.

V and J are TRBV19 and TRBJ1-4; 9 nucleotides align to TRBD1. Per the germline V gene, CDR1 is LNHDA and CDR2 is SQIVND (reference sequence). V was clipped by 8 bases and J by 7 bases; unmatched bases: 5. The CDR3 is made up of 13 amino acids. The CDR3 DNA is TGTGCCAGTCATGGACAGGGGACTGAAAAACTGTTTTTT. This codes for CASHGQGTEKLFF.

The rearrangement links TRBV28 to TRBJ2-4; weak D call: TRBD2 (6 bases). CDR3 size: 15 residues. In germline, CDR1 is MDHEN, CDR2 SYDVKM. Trimming took off 3 bases at V and 1 base at J, with 10 bases between the two ends. The CDR3 bases are TGTGCCAGCAGTTTGGGGACTCTTGCCAAAAACATTCAGTACTTC. Translated: CASSLGTLAKNIQYF.

V and J are TRBV7-2 and TRBJ1-5, with TRBD1 as a possible D gene (6 bases). The CDR3 is 15 residues long. V gave up 5 bases and J gave up 5 bases, with 16 bases separating them. Germline V gene sequence: CDR1 SGHTA, CDR2 FQGNSA. The CDR3 coding sequence is TGTGCCAGCAGCCCTGGAGGGGGGAGGGATCAGCCCCAGCATTTT. It translates to CASSPGGGRDQPQHF.

This clone was observed a single time. CDR3 sequence reads: CASTLGLATDTQYF. The CDR3 DNA reads as TGTGCCAGCACCCTGGGACTAGCGACAGATACGCAGTATTTT. The chain is built from TRBV27 and TRBJ2-3, with 10 bases lining up with TRBD2. Germline V gene lookup returns CDR1 MNHEY and CDR2 SMNVEV (reference sequence). The CDR3 contains 14 residues. The V gene end was trimmed by 7 bases and the J gene end by 3 bases; junction bases not matched to a gene: 4.

This sequence joins TRBV28 and TRBJ2-7; 7 nucleotides agree with TRBD1. V was pared by 7 bases and J by 2 bases, with 5 bases of the junction left unmatched. The CDR3 contains 13 residues. CDR1 is MDHEN and CDR2 is SYDVKM in the germline V gene. The CDR3 sequence is CASNRQGPYEQYF. CDR3 coding DNA: TGTGCCAGCAACCGACAGGGACCCTACGAGCAGTACTTC.

The chain employs TRBV6-6 and TRBJ1-5; D is ambiguous. Germline V gene lookup returns CDR1 MNHNY and CDR2 SVGAGI (reference sequence). V lost 0 bases, J lost 3 bases, and 12 bases lay in between. The CDR3 length is 16 residues. The CDR3 region is CASSYSPGAPNQPQHF. CDR3 bases: TGTGCCAGCAGTTACTCGCCCGGTGCCCCCAATCAGCCCCAGCATTTT.

V usage is TRBV7-6 and J usage is TRBJ2-1; TRBD2 matches at 11 bases. The germline V gene has CDR1 SGHVS and CDR2 FNYEAQ. After removal of 1 base from V and 7 bases from J, the junction contained 6 bases not matched to a gene. This CDR3 has 16 amino acids. CDR3 sequence (DNA): TGTGCCAGCAGCTTAGTTGCTAGCGGGGGGCCGAATGAGCAGTTCTTC. Protein sequence: CASSLVASGGPNEQFF.

The V and J genes are TRBV30 and TRBJ1-6; D is unclear. Germline CDR1 GTSNPN, CDR2 SVGIG (reference sequence). V gave up 3 bases and J gave up 9 bases, with 12 bases separating them. There are 13 residues in the CDR3. The CDR3 bases are TGTGCCTGGAGGGCCCGAATATCTTCACCCCTCCACTTT. This encodes CAWRARISSPLHF.

The chain recombines TRBV9 with TRBJ1-1, with D perhaps matching TRBD1 (5 bases). V lost 0 bases to trimming and J lost 4 bases, with 10 bases between them. This CDR3 is 14 amino acids long. The germline V gene has CDR1 SGDLS and CDR2 YYNGEE. For the CDR3, the DNA is TGTGCCAGCAGCGTAGGCGGGGGGAGCACTGAAGCTTTCTTT. Its translation: CASSVGGGSTEAFF.

The J gene is TRBJ2-1, the V gene TRBV25-1, with TRBD1 identical over 8 bases. The CDR3 loop spans 16 amino acids. J was trimmed by 0 bases and V by 5 bases; bases with no gene match: 6. CDR1 and CDR2 (germline): MGHDK, SYGVNS. The CDR3 region is CASSSTTGVSYNEQFF. CDR3 coding DNA: TGTGCCAGCAGTTCGACGACAGGGGTCTCCTACAATGAGCAGTTCTTC.

This chain uses TRBV29-1 with TRBJ1-1; D uncertain. V gave up 4 bases and J gave up 3 bases, with 6 bases separating them. The CDR3 contains 11 residues. Per the germline V gene, CDR1 is SQVTM and CDR2 is ANQGSEA. The CDR3 sequence: CSVGIDTEAFF. CDR3 in DNA: TGCAGCGTTGGTATTGACACTGAAGCTTTCTTT.

The V gene is TRBV6-5, the J gene TRBJ2-3, with 12 nucleotides matching TRBD2. The CDR3 runs 16 residues. The trim removed 4 bases at V and 4 bases at J, leaving 6 bases unmatched. Germline values: CDR1 MNHEY, CDR2 SVGAGI. The DNA for the CDR3 is TGTGCCAGCAGTTTTCTAGCGGGAGGGCTCTCAGATACGCAGTATTTT. Its protein is CASSFLAGGLSDTQYF.

This clone has just one count. The chain carries TRBV7-3 and TRBJ2-1, with a weak D call TRBD2 (6 bases). The CDR3 has 15 amino acids. V shed 1 base and J shed 2 bases, with 9 bases lying between them. CDR1 SGHTA and CDR2 FQGTGA come from the germline V gene. The CDR3 DNA reads as TGTGCCAGCAGCTTAAGTAGCGGAGCCTACAATGAGCAGTTCTTC. Encoded protein: CASSLSSGAYNEQFF.

The chain joins TRBV4-2 to TRBJ2-3; D might be TRBD2 (5 bases). The CDR3 length is 15 residues. Germline V CDR1 and CDR2: LGHNA, YNFKEQ. Trimming shortened V by 4 bases and J by 3 bases, and 14 bases separated the two germline ends. The CDR3 protein is CASSLNPGGTDTQYF. CDR3 in DNA: TGTGCCAGCAGCCTTAACCCTGGAGGAACAGATACGCAGTATTTT.

This sequence joins TRBV5-6 and TRBJ1-2; D unclear. Trimming removed 3 bases at V and 5 bases at J, with 14 bases between. In germline, CDR1 is SGHDT, CDR2 YYEEEE. This CDR3 has 14 residues. The CDR3 coding sequence is TGTGCCAGCAGCTCCCTTACATTCTCGTATGGCTACACCTTC. Translation: CASSSLTFSYGYTF.

Here the CDR3 DNA reads TGCGCCAGCAGCTGGGCGGAGGGGAGGAACGAGCAGTACTTC. Its translation is CASSWAEGRNEQYF. This sequence joins TRBV5-1 and TRBJ2-7, with D perhaps TRBD2 (6 bases). Germline V gene lookup returns CDR1 SGHRS and CDR2 YFSETQ. The CDR3 is made up of 14 amino acids. Trimming removed 3 bases at V and 5 bases at J, with 15 bases between.

CDR3: CASSPSRAGGFYEQYF. CDR3 DNA sequence: TGTGCCAGCAGCCCAAGTAGAGCGGGGGGCTTTTACGAGCAGTACTTC. This chain uses TRBV7-8 with TRBJ2-7; 9 bases are a match to TRBD2. J was trimmed by 4 bases and V by 5 bases; bases with no gene match: 12. The germline V gene encodes CDR1 SGHVS and CDR2 FQNEAQ. The CDR3 runs to 16 residues.

The chain joins TRBV6-6 to TRBJ2-7, with 12 bases lining up with TRBD2. Germline V lookup: CDR1 MNHNY, CDR2 SVGAGI (reference sequence). The V and J ends lost 6 bases and 7 bases, in that order; junction bases with no gene match: 13. The CDR3 covers 16 residues. CDR3 protein: CASSWTSGATREEQYF. CDR3 DNA sequence: TGTGCCAGCAGCTGGACTAGCGGGGCTACCCGGGAGGAGCAGTACTTC.

Note on this clone: Sequence at one end of the junction differs from germline and may be a read error. The V and J genes are TRBV7-7 and TRBJ2-1, with D possibly being TRBD2 (5 bases). Germline V lookup: CDR1 SSHAT, CDR2 FNYEAQ (reference sequence). The CDR3 sequence is 14 residues long. The CDR3 DNA sequence: TGTGCTAGCAGCTTAGCGAATAGCCCCAATGAGCAGTTCTTC. It codes for CASSLANSPNEQFF.

In its sample, this clone was seen a few times. The V and J genes are TRBV28 and TRBJ1-1; TRBD1 matches at 9 bases. V shed 3 bases and J 10 bases; nucleotides not matched to a gene: 9. This CDR3 spans 14 amino acids. The germline V gene has CDR1 MDHEN and CDR2 SYDVKM. CDR3: CASSFLRDRVSAFF. CDR3 DNA: TGTGCCAGCAGTTTCCTCCGGGACAGGGTTTCAGCTTTCTTT.

The gene calls are TRBV18 and TRBJ2-5; 7 nucleotides align to TRBD1. V was pared by 3 bases and J by 5 bases, with 6 bases of the junction left unmatched. This CDR3 has 14 residues. Per the germline V gene, CDR1 is KGHSH and CDR2 is LQKENI. The CDR3 here is CASSPIGQVETQYF. In nucleotides, the CDR3 is TGTGCCAGCTCACCCATAGGACAGGTTGAGACCCAGTACTTC.

V and J are TRBV4-1 and TRBJ2-7; weak D call: TRBD2 (6 bases). Germline V CDR1 and CDR2: MGHRA, YSYEKL. Between the trimmed V and J ends, which lost 4 bases and 9 bases, there was a span of 22 bases. CDR3 size: 15 residues. CDR3 sequence (DNA): TGCGCCAGCAGCCTCACCCCCTACGGGACTCTCCCGCAGTACTTC. Translation: CASSLTPYGTLPQYF.

This chain connects TRBV7-9 to TRBJ1-4; 8 bases are shared with TRBD1. After removal of 5 bases from V and 8 bases from J, the junction contained 7 bases not matched to a gene. The CDR3 runs to 14 residues. Germline CDR1 reads SEHNR; CDR2 reads FQNEAQ (reference sequence). The DNA for the CDR3 is TGTGCCAGCAGCCTTGGCAGGGGGCAGGAAAAACTGTTTTTT. Its translation is CASSLGRGQEKLFF. Based on the CDR3 plus reference TRBV7-9 and TRBJ1-4, the full variable domain is DTGVSQNPRHKITKRGQNVTFRCDPISEHNRLYWYRQTLGQGPEFLTYFQNEAQLEKSRLLSDRFSAERPKGSFSTLEIQRTEQGDSAMYLCASSLGRGQEKLFFGSGTQLSVL.

The V and J genes are TRBV7-2 and TRBJ2-5, with TRBD2 as a possible D gene (6 bases). The tail of the sequence fits TRBJ2-7 better, so the J call may be wrong. The germline V gene has CDR1 SGHTA and CDR2 FQGNSA. CDR3 length: 14 residues. The CDR3 here is CASSSRGGAYEQYF. The CDR3, as DNA: TGTGCCAGCAGCTCCCGCGGAGGGGCCTACGAGCAGTACTTC.

V gene TRBV5-6 combines with J gene TRBJ1-1; 8 bases agree with TRBD1. This CDR3 has 14 residues. V lost 3 bases to trimming and J lost 4 bases; unmatched junction nucleotides: 5. Germline V gene lookup returns CDR1 SGHDT and CDR2 YYEEEE. The CDR3 nucleotides read TGTGCCAGCAGCTCAGGGGGCGGGAGCACTGAAGCTTTCTTT. Translating it yields CASSSGGGSTEAFF.

Concerning this clone itself: One end of the junction is discordant with germline, which a read error may explain. Other DNA sequences in this specimen translate into the identical CDR3. The CDR3 sequence: CASSDPGLGYSNQPQHF. Here the CDR3 DNA reads TGTGCCAGCAGTGACCCGGGACTGGGGTATAGCAATCAGCCCCAGCATTTT. V and J are TRBV10-2 and TRBJ1-5; perhaps TRBD1 as D (5 bases). CDR1 is WSHSY and CDR2 is SAAADI in the germline V gene. The CDR3 has 17 amino acids.

The J gene is TRBJ2-5, the V gene TRBV18, with D hard to call. Trimming shortened V by 3 bases and J by 5 bases, and 7 bases separated the two germline ends. Germline CDR1 is KGHSH and CDR2 is LQKENI. CDR3 length: 12 amino acids. The CDR3 reads CASSPVGETQYF. The DNA of the CDR3 is TGTGCCAGCTCACCTGTCGGGGAGACCCAGTACTTC.